This T cell receptor beta chain was profiled in a study of blood T cell repertoires in COVID-19. As for the study in general: COVID-19 samples, acute and convalescent, were from the United States, Italy and Spain.

Clones were sequenced by immunoSEQ multiplex PCR, and TCRdb holds only the in-frame ones, with some missing. The table shows about 220,000 clones, with 70% to 85% occurring only once. Looked up from germline, CDR1 is SGHVS and CDR2 is FQNEAQ. The V and J ends lost 4 bases and 4 bases, in that order; junction bases with no gene match: 6. CDR3 size: 14 residues. The chain uses TRBV7-8 and TRBJ2-7, with 8 bases that match TRBD1. The specimen was peripheral blood. The receptor was derived from a man aged 50-59 years with active or convalescent COVID-19. The CDR3 DNA reads as TGTGCCAGCAGCTACTCGACAGGGGCGTACGAGCAGTACTTC. Encoded protein: CASSYSTGAYEQYF.